This TCR beta chain was recorded in a study of cytomegalovirus exposure and HLA in healthy donors. Whole-study results and caveats: In a later analysis, V- and J-gene trimming of beta chains associated with a DCLRE1C missense variant, replicated independently. In vitro data verified three CMV-associated chains as specific for CMV antigens. The study carried out a later analysis of TCR beta sequences. It associated 16,951 of them with specific HLA alleles at a false discovery rate of 0.05.

In the PCR, 60 Vbeta and 13 Jbeta primers were used. As originally analysed: An analysis that came later counted 80 million or so unique TCR beta chains, some 11 million shared. Only in-frame clones appear in the TCRdb table, and some are missing; sequencing was by immunoSEQ multiplex PCR. V and J calls and clone size follow that table, whereas D and trimming were derived from the DNA. This sample has about 200,000 clones, with over 65% found just once. The count of this clone is one. The antigen remains unidentified. Germline lookup yields CDR1 MNHEY and CDR2 SVGAGI. The CDR3 covers 15 residues. The source of this sequence is a boy younger than 10 in good health and CMV-seronegative. Sequencing was carried out using PBMCs. This chain connects TRBV6-5 to TRBJ2-5; 11 nucleotides line up with TRBD2. The DNA end is more similar to TRBJ2-7, so the J call may be wrong. The CDR3 here is CASSLSSGGAYEQYF. CDR3 coding DNA: TGTGCCAGCAGTTTGAGTAGCGGGGGGGCATACGAGCAGTACTTC.